This is a list of T cell receptor beta chains from one sample in a study of blood T cell repertoires in COVID-19. The protocol was immunoSEQ multiplex PCR, while the TCRdb copy is restricted to in-frame clones and leaves out a portion. This sample has approximately 140,000 clones, with around 80% found just once. Source material: peripheral blood. The receptors here all came from a man aged 55 to 69 with active or convalescent COVID-19. The CDR3 runs from the conserved cysteine through the conserved F or W. The D gene is left open where the match is weak. Part of the rows lack a size; the others show once, few, many or a class for expanded clones.

j_call | d_call | clone_size | v_call | cdr3_nt | cdr3_aa
TRBJ2-1 | TRBD2 | - | TRBV4-1 | TGCGCCAGCAGCCCCGGAGGCGGGAGCAATGAGCAGTTCTTC | CASSPGGGSNEQFF
TRBJ2-7 | TRBD1 | - | TRBV11-1 | TGTGCCATCCCAATGGGGACAGGGGCCTACGAGCAGTACTTC | CAIPMGTGAYEQYF
TRBJ1-2 | - | - | TRBV5-4 | TGTGCCAGCAGCTTGGCCGGGGGATCCGGGTACTATGGCTACACCTTC | CASSLAGGSGYYGYTF
TRBJ2-1 | TRBD2 | - | TRBV9 | TGTGCCAGCAGCGTTGGACTAGCGGGGTCTGAATTTTACAATGAGCAGTTCTTC | CASSVGLAGSEFYNEQFF
TRBJ1-1 | - | - | TRBV29-1 | TGCAGCGTTGGAGATGGGCAGAGAGAAGCTTTCTTT | CSVGDGQREAFF
TRBJ1-3 | - | - | TRBV5-1 | TGCGCCAGCAGCTCACTAACCCCTCAACATAGCTCTGGAAACACCATATATTTT | CASSSLTPQHSSGNTIYF
TRBJ2-7 | - | - | TRBV30 | TGTGCCTGGAGGCCCTGGGACACGTCCTACGAGCAGTACTTC | CAWRPWDTSYEQYF
TRBJ2-3 | TRBD2 | - | TRBV28 | TGTGCCAGCAAAAAACTAGCGGGAGGGGGGACAGATACGCAGTATTTT | CASKKLAGGGTDTQYF
TRBJ2-5 | - | - | TRBV12-3/TRBV12-4 | TGTGCCAGCAGTGTCAAAGAGACCCAGTACTTC | CASSVKETQYF
TRBJ1-2 | - | - | TRBV6-2/TRBV6-3 | TGTGCCAGCAGTTTCGGACAGCGCGGCTACACCTTC | CASSFGQRGYTF
TRBJ1-5 | - | few | TRBV7-3 | TGTGCCAGCAGCCCCCCCCGACAGGCGGTTGTCTGTTTTTGTCAGCCCCAGCATTTT | CASSPPRQAVVCFCQPQHF
TRBJ2-1 | - | - | TRBV2 | TGTGCCAGCAGGAGCGGCAATGAGCAGTTCTTC | CASRSGNEQFF
TRBJ2-7 | - | - | TRBV4-2 | TGTGCCAGCAGCCAAGATCTTAGCTACGAGCAGTACTTC | CASSQDLSYEQYF
TRBJ2-1 | TRBD2 | - | TRBV29-1 | TGCAGCGTTGAGGGCGGGGGCTCCTACAATGAGCAGTTCTTC | CSVEGGGSYNEQFF
TRBJ2-1 | - | - | TRBV11-2 | TGTGCCAGCAGCTTAAGCGGCCAATCCTACAATGAGCAGTTCTTC | CASSLSGQSYNEQFF
TRBJ2-5 | TRBD1 | - | TRBV19 | TGTGCCAGTAGCGGGACAGAACAAGAGACCCAGTACTTC | CASSGTEQETQYF
TRBJ2-5 | - | - | TRBV7-9 | TGTGCCAGCAGCTGGAGGCCTTTTGGGGTCCAAGAGACCCAGTACTTC | CASSWRPFGVQETQYF
TRBJ2-7 | - | - | TRBV6-5 | TGTGCCAGCAGTTACTCAGGGGCCGGTTCCTACGAGCAGTACTTC | CASSYSGAGSYEQYF
TRBJ2-7 | - | - | TRBV9 | TGTGCCAGCAGCGTGTCAGCGGCCTACGAGCAGTACTTC | CASSVSAAYEQYF
TRBJ2-2 | TRBD2 | - | TRBV6-5 | TGTGCCAGCAGTTACTCCGGGAGGGACACCGGGGAGCTGTTTTTT | CASSYSGRDTGELFF
TRBJ1-2 | - | - | TRBV2 | TGTGCCAGCAGTGAAGCCCGGGACTATGGCTACACCTTC | CASSEARDYGYTF
TRBJ1-1 | - | - | TRBV5-6 | TGTGCCAGCAGCTCCAGGCCGACAGGCTACCAGGGAGCTTTCTTT | CASSSRPTGYQGAFF
TRBJ2-3 | TRBD1 | - | TRBV7-3 | TGTGCCAGCAGCCCCGACAGGGGGAGGACAGATACGCAGTATTTT | CASSPDRGRTDTQYF
TRBJ2-1 | TRBD1 | - | TRBV11-3 | TGTGCCAGCAGCTCTCGACAGGGGGGATACAATGAGCAGTTCTTC | CASSSRQGGYNEQFF
TRBJ2-2 | - | - | TRBV2 | TGTGCCAGCAGTGGACAGCCGGTAGGCACCGGGGAGCTGTTTTTT | CASSGQPVGTGELFF
TRBJ1-4 | - | few | TRBV5-1 | TGCGCCAGCAGCCAACGGACAGATTCAAATGAAAAACTGTTTTTT | CASSQRTDSNEKLFF
TRBJ1-2 | - | - | TRBV19 | TGTGCCAGTAGTATGACCACTGGCGGTGGCTACACCTTC | CASSMTTGGGYTF
TRBJ1-5 | - | - | TRBV19 | TGTGCCAGTAGCTGGGGGCGGTTAAGCAATCAGCCCCAGCATTTT | CASSWGRLSNQPQHF
TRBJ1-5 | TRBD1 | many | TRBV15 | TGTGCCACCAGCAGGGGCGACAGGGGCCAGCCCCAGCATTTT | CATSRGDRGQPQHF
TRBJ2-3 | TRBD2 | - | TRBV3-1/TRBV3-2 | TGTGCCAGCAGCCAAGATATAGCGGGGGACACAGATACGCAGTATTTT | CASSQDIAGDTDTQYF
TRBJ2-7 | TRBD1 | - | TRBV4-1 | TGCGCCAGCAGCCGAACCGGGACAGGGGGCGCGGGGTACGAGCAGTACTTC | CASSRTGTGGAGYEQYF
TRBJ2-2 | TRBD1 | few | TRBV5-1 | TGCGCCAGCAGCACCGGACAGGGCTGGACCGGGGAGCTGTTTTTT | CASSTGQGWTGELFF
TRBJ2-2 | - | few | TRBV7-8 | TGTGCCAGCAGCGCAGACCAAACAGACACCGGGGAGCTGTTTTTT | CASSADQTDTGELFF
TRBJ2-2 | - | - | TRBV7-2 | TGTGCCAGCAGAAGGACACTTAACACCGGGGAGCTGTTTTTT | CASRRTLNTGELFF
TRBJ2-7 | TRBD1 | once | TRBV5-5 | TGTGCCAGCAGCGCTAAACAGGGGTCCTACGAGCAGTACTTC | CASSAKQGSYEQYF
TRBJ2-2 | TRBD1 | - | TRBV6-6 | TGTGCCAGCGGACAGGCCCGCACCGGGGAGCTGTTTTTT | CASGQARTGELFF
TRBJ2-3 | TRBD2 | once | TRBV5-1 | TGCGCCAGCAGCTTGGAGGTAGCGGGAGGGCTAGATACGCAGTATTTT | CASSLEVAGGLDTQYF
TRBJ2-5 | TRBD1 | - | TRBV28 | TGTGCCAGCACCCTAGGACAGGGAACAGAGACCCAGTACTTC | CASTLGQGTETQYF
TRBJ2-3 | - | - | TRBV7-8 | TGTGCCAGCAGCTTAGCGGGTTTCAGGGATACGCAGTATTTT | CASSLAGFRDTQYF
TRBJ1-1 | - | few | TRBV25-1 | TGTGCCAGCAGTGACCCCAGAGCGGGCGCGGCTGAAGCTTTCTTT | CASSDPRAGAAEAFF
TRBJ1-2 | - | - | TRBV4-3 | TGCGCCAGCAGCCGAGAGGACAGCAACTATGGCTACACCTTC | CASSREDSNYGYTF
TRBJ2-3 | TRBD2 | - | TRBV5-1 | TGCGCCAGCAGCTTGGCCTTTGCGGGAGGGCCAACAGATACGCAGTATTTT | CASSLAFAGGPTDTQYF
TRBJ2-7 | - | - | TRBV3-1/TRBV3-2 | TGTGCCAGCAGCCAAGATTCCGGGAGTGTCAACGAGCAGTACTTC | CASSQDSGSVNEQYF
TRBJ2-3 | TRBD1 | - | TRBV6-6 | TGTGCCAGCAGGCCCGACAGGGGCCGAAGCACAGATACGCAGTATTTT | CASRPDRGRSTDTQYF
TRBJ2-3 | TRBD1 | - | TRBV7-9 | TGTGCCAGCACCTTACAGGGGGATACGCAGTATTTT | CASTLQGDTQYF
TRBJ1-2 | TRBD1 | - | TRBV7-8 | TGTGCCAGCAACTTAGATACAGGGGGATTCTATGGCTACACCTTC | CASNLDTGGFYGYTF
TRBJ2-5 | TRBD2 | few | TRBV19 | TGTGCCAGTAGTCCGACAAGCGGGATGGGGAAGACCCAGTACTTC | CASSPTSGMGKTQYF
TRBJ2-1 | - | once | TRBV7-3 | TGTGCCAGCAGCCAGAGCGGGTGGCCCTACAATGAGCAGTTCTTC | CASSQSGWPYNEQFF
TRBJ1-2 | - | - | TRBV28 | TGTGCCAGCAGTTTATCGAGGGAAAACTATGGCTACACCTTC | CASSLSRENYGYTF
TRBJ1-4 | - | - | TRBV11-1 | TGTGCCAGCAGCCTGACAGCAACTAATGAAAAACTGTTTTTT | CASSLTATNEKLFF
TRBJ2-1 | TRBD2 | medium-sized | TRBV7-3 | TGTGCCAGCAGCCCCTCTTCTAGCGGGATTGAGCAGTTCTTC | CASSPSSSGIEQFF
TRBJ1-6 | - | once | TRBV7-6 | TGTGCCAGCAGCTTAGGGGCAGGGCCCTATAATTCACCCCTCCACTTT | CASSLGAGPYNSPLHF
TRBJ1-2 | - | - | TRBV18 | TGTGCCAGCTCACCGGTCGGCAGGGAGGGAGGCTACACCTTC | CASSPVGREGGYTF